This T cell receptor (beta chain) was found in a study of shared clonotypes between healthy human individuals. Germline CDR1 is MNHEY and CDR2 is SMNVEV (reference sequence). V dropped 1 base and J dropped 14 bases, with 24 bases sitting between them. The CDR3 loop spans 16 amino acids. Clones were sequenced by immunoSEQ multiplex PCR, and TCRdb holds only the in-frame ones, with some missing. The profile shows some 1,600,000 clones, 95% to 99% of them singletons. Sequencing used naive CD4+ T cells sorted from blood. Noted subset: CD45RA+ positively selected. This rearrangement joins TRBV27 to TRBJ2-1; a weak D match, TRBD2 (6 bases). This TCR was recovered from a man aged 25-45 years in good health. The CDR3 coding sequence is TGTGCCAGCAGTTTATTGGGCGGGGCCTTTTGGAACGTGGAGTTCTTC. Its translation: CASSLLGGAFWNVEFF.